The source of this T cell receptor (beta chain) is a study of blood T cell repertoires in COVID-19 (dated by TCRdb to 2018 to 2020). Regarding the complete study: Samples from collaborators originated in the United States, Italy and Spain and spanned both the acute and convalescent phases of COVID-19. The material from the prospective study consisted of cDNA or gDNA derived from T cells, B-cell-depleted T cells, or PBMCs. The dataset comprised deeply sampled blood TCRbeta repertoires from subjects exposed to, actively infected with, or recovered from COVID-19. The repertoires were made available in a free public database intended to serve as a resource for research on the immune response to SARS-CoV-2. The samples were drawn from two sources: the first 160 participants of the ongoing ImmuneRACE study, and over 950 subjects contributed by 6 global collaborators. Sample metadata almost always included a de-identified subject ID, COVID-19 status, age in years and sex. Where available, HLA class I and class II types were taken from metadata supplied by the sample provider and were not determined by assay-based typing. The full study reports these points: The quantity of clinical and demographic metadata differed by source and by participant and was supplied without curation.

The immunoSEQ Assay, a bias-controlled multiplex PCR, was used to amplify TCRbeta CDR3 regions from genomic DNA. The original methods were these. Within the assay, amplification of reference gene primers was used to estimate how many nucleated cells each sample contained. To quantify the absolute abundance of each unique TCRbeta CDR3 rearrangement, sequence reads were collapsed and filtered. Productive Simpson clonality was computed per sample as the square root of Simpson's diversity index over productive rearrangements. In its TCRdb copy, this immuneACCESS table keeps in-frame sequences only and misses some clones. Where compared with another copy, unresolved V genes explain less than half of these, and the others have no known cause. V and J calls and clone size come straight from that table; D and trimming were deduced from the DNA. A total of about 140,000 clones appear in this sample, approximately 90% of them only once. 11% of the sample is held by the ten biggest clonotypes.

The collaborating institutions used their own protocols to collect whole blood in K2EDTA tubes. For TCRbeta analysis, collaborators shipped samples in one of three forms: frozen whole blood, isolated PBMCs, or DNA extracted from either of those sample types. Inclusive of the bounding cysteine and phenylalanine, the CDR3 is 17 residues long. CDR3 DNA only is kept here, 51 bases in frame from base 1. From the germline V gene, CDR1 is SGHRS and CDR2 is YFSETQ. V loses 5 bases at its end and J loses 3 bases; junction bases beyond the gene matches: 13. Regarding this clone: The specificity of this receptor is unknown. Per-nucleotide qualities are absent, and no much larger clonotype sits a single base away.

The chain couples TRBV5-1 to TRBJ2-1; 8 bases in the middle match TRBD1. The clonotype was recovered from a woman over 75 with acute or convalescent COVID-19. Sequencing input: peripheral blood. The CDR3 protein sequence reads: CASRLNPGGGLYNEQFF. The DNA sequence follows: TGCGCCAGCAGATTGAACCCAGGGGGCGGCCTCTACAATGAGCAGTTCTTC.